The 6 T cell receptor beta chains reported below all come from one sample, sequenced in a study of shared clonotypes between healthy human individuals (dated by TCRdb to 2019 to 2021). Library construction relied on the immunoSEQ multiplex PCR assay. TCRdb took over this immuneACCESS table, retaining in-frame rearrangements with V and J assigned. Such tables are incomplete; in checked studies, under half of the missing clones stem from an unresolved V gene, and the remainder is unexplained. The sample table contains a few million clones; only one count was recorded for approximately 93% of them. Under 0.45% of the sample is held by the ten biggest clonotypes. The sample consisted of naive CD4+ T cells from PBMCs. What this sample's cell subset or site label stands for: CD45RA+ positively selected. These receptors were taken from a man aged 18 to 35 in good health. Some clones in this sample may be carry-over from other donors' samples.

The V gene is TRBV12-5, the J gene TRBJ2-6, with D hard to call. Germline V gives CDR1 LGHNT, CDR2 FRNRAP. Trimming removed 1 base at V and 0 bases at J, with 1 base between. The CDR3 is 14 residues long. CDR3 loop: CASGLGSGANVLTF. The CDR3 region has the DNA TGTGCTAGTGGTTTGGGCTCTGGGGCCAACGTCCTGACTTTC.

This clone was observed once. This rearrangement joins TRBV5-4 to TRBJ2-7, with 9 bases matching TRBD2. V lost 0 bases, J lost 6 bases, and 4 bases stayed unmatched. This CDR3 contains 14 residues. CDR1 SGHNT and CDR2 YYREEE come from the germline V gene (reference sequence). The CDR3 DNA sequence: TGTGCCAGCAGCTTGGGTAGCGGGAGTGCCGAGCAGTACTTC. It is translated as CASSLGSGSAEQYF.

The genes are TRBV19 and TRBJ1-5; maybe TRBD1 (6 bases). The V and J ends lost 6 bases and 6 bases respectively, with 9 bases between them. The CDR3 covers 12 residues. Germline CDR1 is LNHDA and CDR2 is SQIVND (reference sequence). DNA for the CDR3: TGTGCCAGTAGCCCACAGGGTCAGCCCCAGCATTTT. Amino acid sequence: CASSPQGQPQHF.

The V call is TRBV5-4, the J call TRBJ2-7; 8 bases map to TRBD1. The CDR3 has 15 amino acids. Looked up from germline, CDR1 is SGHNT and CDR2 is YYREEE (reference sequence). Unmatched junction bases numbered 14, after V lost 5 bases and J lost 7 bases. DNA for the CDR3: TGTGCCAGCAGAAACACAGGCAGGGGGCCGAGTGAGCAGTACTTC. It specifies CASRNTGRGPSEQYF.

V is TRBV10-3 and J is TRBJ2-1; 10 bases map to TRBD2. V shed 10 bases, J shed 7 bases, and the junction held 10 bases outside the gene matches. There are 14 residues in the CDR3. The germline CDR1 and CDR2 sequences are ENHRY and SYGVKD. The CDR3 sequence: CATRVLTSGNEQFF. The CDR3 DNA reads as TGTGCCACTCGAGTTTTGACTAGCGGGAATGAGCAGTTCTTC.

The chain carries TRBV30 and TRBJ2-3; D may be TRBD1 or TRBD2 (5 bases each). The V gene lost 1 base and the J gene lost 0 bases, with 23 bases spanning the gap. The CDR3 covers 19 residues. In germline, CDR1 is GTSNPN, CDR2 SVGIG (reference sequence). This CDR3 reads CAWSANRRLGVYSTDTQYF. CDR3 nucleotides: TGTGCCTGGAGTGCGAACAGACGCCTGGGGGTGTATAGCACAGATACGCAGTATTTT.